The present T cell receptor beta chain was sequenced within a study of vaccination and CD4 T cells after COVID-19. Only a few counts were recorded for this clonotype. The antigen remains undetermined. This CDR3 is built from 14 residues. The V gene end was trimmed by 7 bases and the J gene end by 4 bases; junction bases not matched to a gene: 10. Germline assignment: CDR1 GTSNPN and CDR2 SVGIG (reference sequence). Cultured CD4+ T-cell DNA underwent Oncomine TCR Beta short-read sequencing. Via MiXCR, TCRdb re-called the PCR reads, giving one row per CDR3 protein. The sample contains just over 14,000 distinct CDR3 sequences, 53% of which appear only once. The treatment denotes: roughly ten-day PBMC culture with coronavirus spike peptide pools or control peptides (ViraFEST assay). PCR positivity was dated March to December 2020, before US Alpha, Beta and Delta variants. Negative selection separated CD4+ T cells from roughly 10-day cultures.

The chain has TRBV30 and TRBJ1-5, with TRBD1 matching over 7 bases. The sample comprised CD4+ T cells from blood, cultured in vitro. The clonotype comes from a human donor who had recovered from COVID-19. Written as DNA, the CDR3 is TGTGCCTCTTCCGGGACAGAGATTAATCAGCCCCAGCATTTT. Its protein product is CASSGTEINQPQHF.